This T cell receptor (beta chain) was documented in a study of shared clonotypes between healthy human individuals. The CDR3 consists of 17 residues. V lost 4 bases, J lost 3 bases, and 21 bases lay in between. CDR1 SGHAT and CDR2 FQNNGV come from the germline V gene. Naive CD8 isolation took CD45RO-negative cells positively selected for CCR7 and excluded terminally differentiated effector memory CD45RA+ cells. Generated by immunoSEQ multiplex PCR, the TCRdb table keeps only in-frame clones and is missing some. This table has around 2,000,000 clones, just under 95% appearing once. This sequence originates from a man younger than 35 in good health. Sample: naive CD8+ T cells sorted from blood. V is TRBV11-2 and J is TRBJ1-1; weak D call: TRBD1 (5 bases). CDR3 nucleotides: TGTGCCAGCAGCTCCTATCTGACACCCGGAGGGGACACTGAAGCTTTCTTT. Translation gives CASSSYLTPGGDTEAFF. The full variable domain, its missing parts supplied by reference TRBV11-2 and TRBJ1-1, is EAGVAQSPRYKIIEKRQSVAFWCNPISGHATLYWYQQILGQGPKLLIQFQNNGVVDDSQLPKDRFSAERLKGVDSTLKIQPAKLEDSAVYLCASSSYLTPGGDTEAFFGQGTRLTVV.